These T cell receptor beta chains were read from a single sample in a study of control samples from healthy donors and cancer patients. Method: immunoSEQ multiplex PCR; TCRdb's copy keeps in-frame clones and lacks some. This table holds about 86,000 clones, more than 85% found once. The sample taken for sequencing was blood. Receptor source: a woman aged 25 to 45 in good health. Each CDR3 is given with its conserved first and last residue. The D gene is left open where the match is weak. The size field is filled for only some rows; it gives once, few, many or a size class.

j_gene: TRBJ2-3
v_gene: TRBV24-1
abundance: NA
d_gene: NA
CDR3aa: CATSDGTTDTQYF
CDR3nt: TGTGCCACCAGTGATGGGACCACAGATACGCAGTATTTT

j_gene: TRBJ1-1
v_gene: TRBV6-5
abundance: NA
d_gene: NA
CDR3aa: CASGGPMNTEAFF
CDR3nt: TGTGCCAGCGGAGGACCTATGAACACTGAAGCTTTCTTT

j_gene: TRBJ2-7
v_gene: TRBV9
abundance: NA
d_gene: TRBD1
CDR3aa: CASSVGDSSYEQYF
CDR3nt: TGTGCCAGCAGCGTAGGGGACAGCTCCTACGAGCAGTACTTC

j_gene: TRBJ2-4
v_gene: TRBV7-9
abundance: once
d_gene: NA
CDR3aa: CASSLDGLAKNIQYF
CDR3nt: TGTGCCAGCAGCTTGGACGGGTTAGCCAAAAACATTCAGTACTTC

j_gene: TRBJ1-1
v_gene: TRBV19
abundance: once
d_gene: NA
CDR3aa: CASSMRGNTEAFF
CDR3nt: TGTGCCAGTAGTATGAGAGGGAACACTGAAGCTTTCTTT

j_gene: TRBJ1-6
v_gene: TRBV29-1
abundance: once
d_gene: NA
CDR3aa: CSGGDTNSPLHF
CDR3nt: TGCAGCGGGGGGGACACGAATTCACCCCTCCACTTT

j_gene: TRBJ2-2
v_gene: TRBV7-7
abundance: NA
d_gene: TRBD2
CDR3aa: CASSLVAGGNTGELFF
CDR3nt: TGTGCTAGCAGCTTAGTAGCGGGGGGAAACACCGGGGAGCTGTTTTTT

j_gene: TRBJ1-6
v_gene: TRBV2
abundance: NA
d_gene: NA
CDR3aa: CASSPYRDNSPLHF
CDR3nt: TGTGCCAGCAGTCCTTATCGTGATAATTCACCCCTCCACTTT

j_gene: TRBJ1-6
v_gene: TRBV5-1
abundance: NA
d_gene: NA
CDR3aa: CASSSVPSYNSPLHF
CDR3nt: TGCGCCAGCAGCTCGGTGCCCTCCTATAATTCACCCCTCCACTTT

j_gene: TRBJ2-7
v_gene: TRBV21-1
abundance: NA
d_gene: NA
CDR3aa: CASRDRDYEQYF
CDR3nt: TGTGCCAGCCGGGACCGGGACTACGAGCAGTACTTC

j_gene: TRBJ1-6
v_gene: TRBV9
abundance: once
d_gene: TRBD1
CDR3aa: CASSVGQGHSPLHF
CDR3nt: TGTGCCAGCAGCGTTGGACAGGGTCATTCACCCCTCCACTTT

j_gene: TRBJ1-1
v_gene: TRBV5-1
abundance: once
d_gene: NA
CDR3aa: CASRQGHEAFF
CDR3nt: TGCGCCAGCAGACAGGGTCATGAAGCTTTCTTT

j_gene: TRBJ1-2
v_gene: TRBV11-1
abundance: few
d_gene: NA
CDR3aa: CASSPRALAGYTF
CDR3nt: TGTGCCAGCAGCCCCCGGGCCCTTGCGGGCTACACCTTC

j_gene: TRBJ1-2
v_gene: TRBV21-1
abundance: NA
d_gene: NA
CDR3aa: CASSSRLMSAGNYGYTF
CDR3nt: TGTGCCAGCAGCTCACGCCTAATGAGCGCGGGTAATTATGGCTACACCTTC

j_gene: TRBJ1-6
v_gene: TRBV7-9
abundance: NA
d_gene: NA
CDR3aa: CASSLDSFGSPLHF
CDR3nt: TGTGCCAGCAGCTTGGACAGTTTTGGTTCACCCCTCCACTTT

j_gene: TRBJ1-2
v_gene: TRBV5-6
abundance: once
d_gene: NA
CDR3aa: CASSRERRGYTF
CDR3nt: TGTGCCAGCTCCAGGGAACGGCGTGGCTACACCTTC

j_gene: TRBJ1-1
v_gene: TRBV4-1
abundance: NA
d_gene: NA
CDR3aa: CASSQDQYGGDTEAFF
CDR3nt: TGCGCCAGCAGCCAAGATCAGTATGGGGGAGACACTGAAGCTTTCTTT

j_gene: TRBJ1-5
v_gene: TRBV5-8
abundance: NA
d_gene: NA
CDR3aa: CASSLDVGSSQPQHF
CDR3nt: TGTGCCAGCAGCTTGGACGTCGGCAGTAGTCAGCCCCAGCATTTT

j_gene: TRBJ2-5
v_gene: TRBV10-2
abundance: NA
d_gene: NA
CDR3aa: CASRDSGAGQETQYF
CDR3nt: TGCGCCAGCAGAGACTCGGGGGCAGGTCAAGAGACCCAGTACTTC

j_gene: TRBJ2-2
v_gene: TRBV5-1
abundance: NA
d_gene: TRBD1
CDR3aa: CASSPDREHGELFF
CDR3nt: TGCGCCAGCAGCCCGGACAGGGAACACGGGGAGCTGTTTTTT

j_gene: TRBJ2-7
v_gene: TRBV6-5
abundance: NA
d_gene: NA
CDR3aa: CASSYRTPSYEQYF
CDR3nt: TGTGCCAGCAGTTACAGGACGCCCTCCTACGAGCAGTACTTC

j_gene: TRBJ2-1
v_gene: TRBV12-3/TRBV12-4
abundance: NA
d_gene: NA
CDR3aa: CASSRGNEQFF
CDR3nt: TGTGCCAGCAGTCGGGGCAATGAGCAGTTCTTC

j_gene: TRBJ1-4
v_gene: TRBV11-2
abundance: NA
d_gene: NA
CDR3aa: CASSLGGVGEKLFF
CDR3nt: TGTGCCAGCAGCTTAGGGGGAGTAGGTGAAAAACTGTTTTTT

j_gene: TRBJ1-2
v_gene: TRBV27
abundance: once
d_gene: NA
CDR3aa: CASSARANRISYGYTF
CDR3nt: TGTGCCAGCAGTGCCCGGGCCAACCGAATTTCCTATGGCTACACCTTC

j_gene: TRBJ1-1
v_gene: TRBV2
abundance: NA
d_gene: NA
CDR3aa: CASRRETREAFF
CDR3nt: TGTGCCAGCAGACGGGAGACCCGTGAAGCTTTCTTT

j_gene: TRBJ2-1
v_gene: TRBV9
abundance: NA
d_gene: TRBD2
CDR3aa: CASSVGGAGDFYNEQFF
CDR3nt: TGTGCCAGCAGCGTAGGTGGTGCGGGAGATTTCTACAATGAGCAGTTCTTC

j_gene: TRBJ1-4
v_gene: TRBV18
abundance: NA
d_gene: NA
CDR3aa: CASSSTETTNEKLFF
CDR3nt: TGTGCCAGCTCATCCACGGAAACAACTAATGAAAAACTGTTTTTT

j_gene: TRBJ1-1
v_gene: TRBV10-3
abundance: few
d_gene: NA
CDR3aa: CAISEVLWSEAFF
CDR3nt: TGTGCCATCAGTGAGGTCCTGTGGTCTGAAGCTTTCTTT

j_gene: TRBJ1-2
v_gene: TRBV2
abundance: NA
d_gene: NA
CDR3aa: CASRETISRDGRRYYGYTF
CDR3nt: TGTGCCAGCAGGGAGACCATCTCAAGGGACGGCCGACGGTACTATGGCTACACCTTC

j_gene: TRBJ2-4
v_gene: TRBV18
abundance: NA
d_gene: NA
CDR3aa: CASSPPGEDSNIQYF
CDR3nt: TGTGCCAGCTCACCCCCCGGGGAGGACTCGAACATTCAGTACTTC

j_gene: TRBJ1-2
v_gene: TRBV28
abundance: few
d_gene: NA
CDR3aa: CASSLSSTGYSLGYTF
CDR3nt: TGTGCCAGCAGTTTATCTTCCACGGGATATTCCCTTGGCTACACCTTC

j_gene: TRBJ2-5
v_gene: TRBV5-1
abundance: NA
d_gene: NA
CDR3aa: CASSPAGETQYF
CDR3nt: TGCGCCAGCAGCCCAGCGGGAGAGACCCAGTACTTC

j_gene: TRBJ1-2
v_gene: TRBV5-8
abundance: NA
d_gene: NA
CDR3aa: CASSLITVNYGYTF
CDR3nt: TGTGCCAGCAGCTTGATTACAGTTAACTATGGCTACACCTTC

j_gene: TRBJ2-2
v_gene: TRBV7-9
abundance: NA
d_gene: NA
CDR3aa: CASSKGTTGELFF
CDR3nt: TGTGCCAGCAGCAAAGGGACCACCGGGGAGCTGTTTTTT

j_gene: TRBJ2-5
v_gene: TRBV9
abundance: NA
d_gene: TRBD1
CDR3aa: CASSGRPGTGAGPQETQYF
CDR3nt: TGTGCCAGCAGCGGACGTCCCGGGACAGGGGCCGGGCCCCAAGAGACCCAGTACTTC

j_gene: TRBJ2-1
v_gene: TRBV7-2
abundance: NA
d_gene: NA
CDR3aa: CASSFGGYNEQFF
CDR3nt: TGTGCCAGCAGCTTTGGGGGGTACAATGAGCAGTTCTTC

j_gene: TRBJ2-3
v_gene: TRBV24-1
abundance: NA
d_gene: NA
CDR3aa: CATSDLSQGQHTQYF
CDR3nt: TGTGCCACCAGTGATTTGTCGCAGGGACAACATACGCAGTATTTT

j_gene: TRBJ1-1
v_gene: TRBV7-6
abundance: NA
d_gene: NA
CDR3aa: CASYPGSGMNTEAFF
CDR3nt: TGTGCCTCTTACCCAGGGAGTGGGATGAACACTGAAGCTTTCTTT

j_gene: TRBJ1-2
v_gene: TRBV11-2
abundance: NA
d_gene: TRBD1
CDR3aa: CASSPDDRGNGYTF
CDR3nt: TGTGCCAGCAGCCCGGACGACAGGGGAAATGGCTACACCTTC

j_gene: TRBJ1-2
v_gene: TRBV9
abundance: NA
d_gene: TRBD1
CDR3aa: CASSVSGGNFGYTF
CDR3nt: TGTGCCAGCAGCGTTTCAGGGGGCAATTTCGGCTACACCTTC

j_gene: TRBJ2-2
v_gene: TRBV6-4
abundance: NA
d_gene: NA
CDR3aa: CASSDSGQNTGELFF
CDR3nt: TGTGCCAGCAGTGACTCTGGGCAGAACACCGGGGAGCTGTTTTTT

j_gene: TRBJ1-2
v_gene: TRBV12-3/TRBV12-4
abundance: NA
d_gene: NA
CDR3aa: CASSSGGVYGYTF
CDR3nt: TGTGCCAGCAGTTCGGGGGGGGTCTATGGCTACACCTTC

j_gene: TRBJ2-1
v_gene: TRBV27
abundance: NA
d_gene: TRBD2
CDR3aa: CASSIGTSGENEQFF
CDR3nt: TGTGCCAGCAGCATTGGGACTAGCGGAGAGAATGAGCAGTTCTTC

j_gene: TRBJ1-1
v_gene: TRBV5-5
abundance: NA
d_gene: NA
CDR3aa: CASSPSGSRKGTEAFF
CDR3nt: TGTGCCAGCAGCCCGTCGGGGAGCCGGAAAGGGACTGAAGCTTTCTTT

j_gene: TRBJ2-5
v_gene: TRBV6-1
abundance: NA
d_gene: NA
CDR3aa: CASSEGPGQETQYF
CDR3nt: TGTGCCAGCAGTGAAGGTCCAGGGCAAGAGACCCAGTACTTC